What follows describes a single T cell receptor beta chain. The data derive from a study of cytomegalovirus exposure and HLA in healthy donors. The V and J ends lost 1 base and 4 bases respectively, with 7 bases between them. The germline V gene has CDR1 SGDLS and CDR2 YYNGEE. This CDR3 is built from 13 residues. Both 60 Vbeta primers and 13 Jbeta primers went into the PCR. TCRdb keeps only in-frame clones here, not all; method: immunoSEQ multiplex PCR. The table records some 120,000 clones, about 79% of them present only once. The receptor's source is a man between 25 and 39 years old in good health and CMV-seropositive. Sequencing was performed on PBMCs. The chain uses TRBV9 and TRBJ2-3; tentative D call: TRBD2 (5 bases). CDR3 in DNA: TGTGCCAGCAGCGTAAAACTAGCAGATACGCAGTATTTT. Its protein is CASSVKLADTQYF.